This record covers a single T cell receptor beta chain. Authors' methods: Reference gene primer amplification gave nucleated cell count estimates. Assay used: immunoSEQ multiplex PCR; TCRdb lists only in-frame clones, some missing. V, J and clone size derive from that table, while D and trimming were established from the DNA sequence. The sample consists of about 22,000 clones, 91% of them appearing once. Germline V gene sequence: CDR1 MNHEY, CDR2 SMNVEV (reference sequence). With 6 bases clipped from V and 2 bases from J, the junction kept 3 bases outside the gene matches. This CDR3 is 14 amino acids long. This record comes from a study of blood T cell repertoires in COVID-19.

The chain joins TRBV27 to TRBJ2-7; TRBD2 matches at 11 bases. The specimen sequenced was peripheral blood. The receptor was isolated from a woman aged 70-85 years with active COVID-19. The CDR3 DNA is TGTGCCAGCAGGGGGACTAGCGGACCCTACGAGCAGTACTTC. Amino acid sequence: CASRGTSGPYEQYF.